Below, 18 T cell receptor beta chains from the same sample are listed, as sequenced in a study of blood T cell repertoires in COVID-19. Generated by immunoSEQ multiplex PCR, the TCRdb table keeps only in-frame clones and is missing some. Found here are a few hundred thousand clones, 70% to 90% of them singletons; the top ten hold approximately 4.2%. What was sequenced was PBMCs or T cells enriched from blood (not recorded which). The receptors here all came from a woman in her thirties who had recovered from COVID-19.

J is TRBJ1-1 and V is TRBV5-1; D gene ambiguous. The V gene's germline CDR1 is SGHRS and CDR2 YFSETQ. V was trimmed by 1 base and J by 0 bases, leaving 7 bases between them. The CDR3 spans 14 residues. CDR3 coding DNA: TGCGCCAGCAGCTTGAGCGCAGTGAACACTGAAGCTTTCTTT. Protein: CASSLSAVNTEAFF.

This chain joins TRBV9 and TRBJ2-7; D is uncertain. The V and J ends lost 3 bases and 5 bases respectively, with 18 bases between them. Germline CDR1 is SGDLS and CDR2 is YYNGEE. The CDR3 runs 15 residues. The CDR3 sequence is CASSAPPLHLDEQYF. The CDR3 DNA reads TGTGCCAGCAGCGCACCCCCGTTACACCTAGACGAGCAGTACTTC.

The chain carries TRBV4-1 and TRBJ2-7, with 11 bases lining up with TRBD1. Trimming took 4 bases from V and 3 from J; bases not matched to a gene: 5. CDR1 is MGHRA and CDR2 is YSYEKL in the germline V gene. The CDR3 contains 15 residues. In nucleotides, the CDR3 is TGCGCCAGCAGCCTCCTAGGGACAGGGGGCTACGAGCAGTACTTC. Protein product: CASSLLGTGGYEQYF.

The chain carries TRBV5-6 and TRBJ2-7; 11 positions match TRBD2. The CDR3 loop spans 16 amino acids. In germline, CDR1 is SGHDT, CDR2 YYEEEE. Trimming cost V 3 bases and J 4 bases; bases outside gene matches: 9. For the CDR3, the DNA is TGTGCCAGCAGCTCACGACTAGCGGGGAACTTTTACGAGCAGTACTTC. The encoded protein is CASSSRLAGNFYEQYF.

The chain carries TRBV5-5 and TRBJ1-6; D call uncertain. V was cut by 2 bases and J by 0 bases, with 9 bases left in between. Per germline, CDR1 SGHKS and CDR2 YYEKEE (reference sequence). The CDR3 covers 16 residues. The chain's CDR3 is CASSFRESSYNSPLHF. The CDR3 nucleotides are TGTGCCAGCAGCTTTAGAGAGAGCTCCTATAATTCACCCCTCCACTTT.

In its sample, this clone was seen once. The gene calls are TRBV6-4 and TRBJ2-1, with a possible D match to TRBD1 (7 bases). CDR1 and CDR2 (germline): MRHNA, SNTAGT. Trimming pared 1 base from V and 9 bases from J, leaving 13 bases between. This CDR3 region has 14 residues. The DNA of the CDR3 is TGTGCCAGCAGTGACTTGGACAGGCGGGGTGAGCAGTTCTTC. Its protein product is CASSDLDRRGEQFF.

The chain combines TRBV15 with TRBJ2-5, with D possibly being TRBD2 (6 bases). The CDR3 runs 15 residues. The germline V gene has CDR1 LNHNV and CDR2 YYDKDF (reference sequence). Between the trimmed V and J ends, which lost 1 base and 5 bases, there was a span of 14 bases. The CDR3 sequence: CATSRGLGGWETQYF. For the CDR3, the DNA is TGTGCCACCAGCAGAGGCCTCGGGGGATGGGAGACCCAGTACTTC.

This chain joins TRBV3-1 (or the pseudogene TRBV3-2) and TRBJ1-1; D possibly corresponds to TRBD1 (5 bases). Germline V gene data show CDR1 as LGHDT and CDR2 as YNNKEL (reference sequence). Trimming cost V 4 bases and J 4 bases, with 16 bases left between them. The CDR3 covers 15 residues. The CDR3 protein is CASSLGPKVLTEAFF. The CDR3 DNA reads TGTGCCAGCAGCCTGGGGCCCAAAGTCCTCACTGAAGCTTTCTTT.

The V and J genes are TRBV3-1 (or the pseudogene TRBV3-2) and TRBJ1-5; 7 nucleotides line up with TRBD1. Germline V gene lookup returns CDR1 LGHDT and CDR2 YNNKEL (reference sequence). V shed 5 bases and J 4 bases; nucleotides not matched to a gene: 5. This CDR3 comprises 14 residues. CDR3 sequence reads: CASSLGQINQPQHF. CDR3 nucleotides: TGTGCCAGCAGCTTGGGACAGATTAATCAGCCCCAGCATTTT.

V is TRBV28 and J is TRBJ1-5; the match to TRBD1 covers 7 bases. The ends lost 6 bases at V and 0 bases at J; junction bases unmatched: 14. This CDR3 comprises 18 residues. Looked up from germline, CDR1 is MDHEN and CDR2 is SYDVKM. The CDR3 nucleotides are TGTGCCAGCAGACCCCACGGACAGGCAGACTATAGCAATCAGCCCCAGCATTTT. Translated: CASRPHGQADYSNQPQHF.

V is TRBV12-3 or TRBV12-4 and J is TRBJ2-7; maybe TRBD1 (5 bases). This CDR3 is 13 amino acids long. The V and J ends lost 8 bases and 6 bases respectively, with 17 bases between them. The CDR3 reads CASGMSTVSEQYF. CDR3 coding DNA: TGTGCCAGCGGAATGTCGACAGTCTCCGAGCAGTACTTC.

The V call is TRBV30, the J call TRBJ2-4, with 10 nucleotides matching TRBD2. Germline V lookup: CDR1 GTSNPN, CDR2 SVGIG (reference sequence). Trimming removed 7 bases from V and 1 base from J; junction bases left unmatched: 7. The CDR3 runs to 15 residues. DNA for the CDR3: TGTGCCTCCACCGGGACTAGCGTCGCCAAAAACATTCAGTACTTC. Its protein product is CASTGTSVAKNIQYF.

The CDR3 coding sequence is TGTGCCAGCAGTTACTCGGGCCAAGGTCTCTCCTACGAGCAGTACTTC. Translation gives CASSYSGQGLSYEQYF. The chain employs TRBV6-5 and TRBJ2-7; D gene ambiguous. The CDR3 length is 16 residues. Trimming cost V 0 bases and J 0 bases, with 12 bases left between them. Germline-derived CDR1 and CDR2 are MNHEY and SVGAGI.

This clone was seen only once. V gene TRBV19 combines with J gene TRBJ2-2; 12 bases fit TRBD1. The trim removed 4 bases at V and 9 bases at J, leaving 12 bases unmatched. The germline V gene encodes CDR1 LNHDA and CDR2 SQIVND (reference sequence). This CDR3 has 17 residues. CDR3 sequence (DNA): TGTGCCAGTAGTAACCCCCTGTCCGGGACAGGGGGCTGGGAGCTGTTTTTT. Protein: CASSNPLSGTGGWELFF.

The V and J genes are TRBV2 and TRBJ1-5; maybe TRBD1 (5 bases). The CDR3 runs 15 residues. Germline CDR1 is SNHLY and CDR2 is FYNNEI. The V end was cut by 4 bases, the J end by 6 bases, with 16 bases between. DNA of the CDR3: TGTGCCAGCAGTGTACAAGACAGACCGACTCAGCCCCAGCATTTT. It specifies CASSVQDRPTQPQHF.

This clone was found a few times. The chain joins TRBV6-6 to TRBJ2-7, with D perhaps matching TRBD1 (6 bases). Germline V gene sequence: CDR1 MNHNY, CDR2 SVGAGI (reference sequence). V shed 7 bases and J shed 7 bases, with 14 bases lying between them. The CDR3 totals 12 residues. The chain's CDR3 is CASNNRENEQYF. For the CDR3, the DNA is TGTGCCAGCAACAACAGGGAGAATGAGCAGTACTTC.

This clone has just a few counts. CDR3 region: CASSLRGHRYFNYGYTF. CDR3 sequence (DNA): TGTGCCAGCAGCTTACGAGGGCACCGATACTTTAACTATGGCTACACCTTC. V and J are TRBV7-9 and TRBJ1-2; D unresolved. The CDR3 consists of 17 residues. The germline V gene encodes CDR1 SEHNR and CDR2 FQNEAQ (reference sequence). V was pared by 2 bases and J by 1 base, with 17 bases between.

The chain recombines TRBV4-1 with TRBJ2-1; tentatively, D is TRBD2 (5 bases). The CDR3 runs to 13 residues. The germline V gene has CDR1 MGHRA and CDR2 YSYEKL. With 4 bases removed from V and 8 bases from J, the gap between germline ends came to 12 bases. CDR3 protein: CASSPGGGYEQFF. The CDR3 DNA reads TGCGCCAGCAGCCCAGGAGGCGGGTATGAGCAGTTCTTC.